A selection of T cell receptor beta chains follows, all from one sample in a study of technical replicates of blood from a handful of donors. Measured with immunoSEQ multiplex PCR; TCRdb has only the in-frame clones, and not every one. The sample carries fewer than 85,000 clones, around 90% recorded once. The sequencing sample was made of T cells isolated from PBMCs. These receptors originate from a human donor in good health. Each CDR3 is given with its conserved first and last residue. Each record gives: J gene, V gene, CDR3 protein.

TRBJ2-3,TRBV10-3,CAISEVKGGTDTQYF
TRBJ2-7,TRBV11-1,CASSPGLLTYEQYF
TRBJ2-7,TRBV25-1,CASSEVSAVSQEQYF
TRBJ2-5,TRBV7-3,CASSPEGTGEETQYF
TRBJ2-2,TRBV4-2,CASSQLKLAGGTTGELFF
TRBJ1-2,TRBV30,CAWSSYWERDRETGYTF
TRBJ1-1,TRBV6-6,CASSYSDKNTEAFF
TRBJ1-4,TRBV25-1,CASSEGALNEKLFF
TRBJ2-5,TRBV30,CAWSIEYQETQYF
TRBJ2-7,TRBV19,CASSMGLAGEIYEQYF
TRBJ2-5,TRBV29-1,CSAGGLARGETQYF
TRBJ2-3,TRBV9,CASARWATSTDTQYF
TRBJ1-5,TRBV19,CASTQQGAQPQHF
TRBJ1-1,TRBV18,CASSPRDSDTEAFF
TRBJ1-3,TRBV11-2,CASSSLTGGNTIYF
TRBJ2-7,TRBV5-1,CASSLDSTGGREQYF
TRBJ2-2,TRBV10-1,CASSESLGRASNTGELFF
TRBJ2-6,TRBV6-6,CASSYTGSGANVLTF
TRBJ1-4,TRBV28,CASSSLGTAMSEKLFF
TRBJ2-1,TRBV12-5,CASSDKGGGTSGRTYNEQFF
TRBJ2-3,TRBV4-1,CASSQETRGIDTQYF
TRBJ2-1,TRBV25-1,CASSDEGGSYEQFF
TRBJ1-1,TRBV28,CASSLGHAMNTEAFF
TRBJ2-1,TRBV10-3,CAISETDNEQFF
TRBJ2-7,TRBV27,CASSSRDSIYEQYF
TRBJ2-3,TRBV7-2,CASSPTGSGKTDTQYF
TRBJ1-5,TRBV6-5,CASSPGPWGRQPQHF
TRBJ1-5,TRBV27,CASRRGNQPQHF
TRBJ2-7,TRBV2,CASSGRYLSYEQYF
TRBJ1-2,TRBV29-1,CSVAQQGVGYGYTF
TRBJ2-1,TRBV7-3,CASSSTKGAEQFF
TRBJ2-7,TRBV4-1,CASSQDFSGRGYEQYF
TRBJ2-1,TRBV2,CASGQYNEQFF
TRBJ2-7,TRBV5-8,CASSWDRGGYEQYF
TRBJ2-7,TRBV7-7,CASSLGTGSAYEQYF
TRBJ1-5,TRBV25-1,CASSAGTGAGSPQHF
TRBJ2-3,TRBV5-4,CASSPPGAGDTDTQYF
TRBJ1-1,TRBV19,CASIKDRENTEAFF
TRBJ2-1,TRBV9,CASSVGGGSSYNEQFF
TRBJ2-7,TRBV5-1,CASSWGTGISYEQYF
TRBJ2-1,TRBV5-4,CASSGRDKLNEQFF
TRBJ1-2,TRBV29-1,CSVGTEGYTF
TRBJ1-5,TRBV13,CASSLSAGTYSNQPQHF
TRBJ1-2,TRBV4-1,CASSHNREINYGYTF
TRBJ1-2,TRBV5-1,CASSLGFGADIRYGYTF
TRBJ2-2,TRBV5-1,CASSLRPGDTGELFF
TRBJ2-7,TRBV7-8,CASSSGLAGNSYEQYF
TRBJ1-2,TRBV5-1,CASSAGQGYGYTF
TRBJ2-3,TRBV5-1,CASSLWGSHTDTQYF
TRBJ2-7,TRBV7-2,CASSLADQGSYEQYF
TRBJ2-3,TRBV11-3,CASRTAGGGVAQYF